Following are 3 T cell receptor beta chains from one sample sequenced in a study of T cell responses to AZD1222 COVID-19 vaccine. Sequencing used immunoSEQ multiplex PCR; TCRdb keeps in-frame clones, though not all of them. Of roughly 150,000 clones in the sample, roughly 94% were seen once. The sample consisted of peripheral blood, taken 28 days after the second AZD1222 dose. Receptor source: an adult who received the AZD1222 COVID-19 vaccine.

The rearrangement links TRBV5-6 to TRBJ1-6; D is uncertain. Germline V CDR1 and CDR2: SGHDT, YYEEEE. This CDR3 comprises 17 residues. The V end lost 0 bases, the J end lost 0 bases, and 10 bases lay between the germline ends. The CDR3 sequence is CASSLGHRVSYNSPLHF. CDR3 nucleotide sequence: TGTGCCAGCAGCTTGGGACACCGAGTCTCCTATAATTCACCCCTCCACTTT.

This clone was picked up a small number of times. This sequence joins TRBV5-8 and TRBJ2-7; 12 bases agree with TRBD2. CDR3 size: 15 residues. Per germline, CDR1 SGHTS and CDR2 YDEGEE. J gave up 4 bases and V 5 bases, and 7 bases lay outside the gene matches. CDR3 protein: CASSLGLAGPYEQYF. In DNA form, the CDR3 reads TGTGCCAGCAGTCTCGGACTAGCGGGGCCTTACGAGCAGTACTTC. The full variable domain, in which reference TRBV5-8 and TRBJ2-7 provide the parts outside the CDR3, is EAGVTQSPTHLIKTRGQQATLRCSPISGHTSVYWYQQALGLGLQFLLWYDEGEERNRGNFPPRFSGRQFPNYSSELNVNALELEDSALYLCASSLGLAGPYEQYFGPGTRLTVT.

V and J are TRBV6-1 and TRBJ1-2, with D hard to call. The CDR3 runs to 18 residues. V was trimmed by 0 bases and J by 6 bases, leaving 23 bases between them. Germline loops: CDR1 MNHNS, CDR2 SASEGT. CDR3 residues: CASSEAGPSGSPWDGYTF. The CDR3 nucleotides are TGTGCCAGCAGTGAAGCTGGGCCGAGCGGGTCTCCTTGGGATGGCTACACCTTC.